The entry below describes one T cell receptor beta chain. V lost 5 bases, J lost 8 bases, and 19 bases lay in between. CDR3 length: 14 residues. The germline V gene encodes CDR1 SGHNT and CDR2 YYREEE (reference sequence). This entry comes from a study of technical replicates of blood from several donors. Sequenced by immunoSEQ multiplex PCR; TCRdb stores in-frame clones only, minus some. The sample holds some 80,000 clones; 92% are singletons and the top ten take about 0.27%. Sequencing was carried out using T cells isolated from PBMCs. This clonotype was sampled from a human donor in good health. The chain recombines TRBV5-4 with TRBJ1-1, with a possible D match to TRBD1 (5 bases). The CDR3 region is CASRRPEGMQEAFF. CDR3 nucleotide sequence: TGTGCCAGCAGACGACCGGAGGGGATGCAGGAAGCTTTCTTT.